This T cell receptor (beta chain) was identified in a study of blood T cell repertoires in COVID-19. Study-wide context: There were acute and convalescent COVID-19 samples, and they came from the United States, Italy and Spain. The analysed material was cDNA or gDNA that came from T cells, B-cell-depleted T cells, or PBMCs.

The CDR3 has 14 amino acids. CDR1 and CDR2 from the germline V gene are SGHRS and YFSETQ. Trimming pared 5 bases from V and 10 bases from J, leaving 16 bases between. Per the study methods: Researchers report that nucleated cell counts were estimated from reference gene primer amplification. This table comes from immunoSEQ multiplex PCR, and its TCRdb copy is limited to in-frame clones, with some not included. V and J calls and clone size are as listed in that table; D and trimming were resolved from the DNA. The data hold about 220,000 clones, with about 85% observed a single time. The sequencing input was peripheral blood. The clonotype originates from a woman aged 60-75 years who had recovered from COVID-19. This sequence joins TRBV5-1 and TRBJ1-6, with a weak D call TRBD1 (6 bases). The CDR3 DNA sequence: TGCGCCAGCAGATCGGGCCCGGACAGATCACCCCTCCACTTT. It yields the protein CASRSGPDRSPLHF.